What follows describes a single TCR beta chain. The antigen is undetermined. This entry belongs to a study of blood T cells in healthy people across ages. Study-wide points: Diversity estimates drawn from one million T cells were deemed underestimates.

The second PCR ran 7 to 11 cycles with a sample-barcoded 5' primer and J-beta primers. All samples yielded 3 million or more CDR3-containing paired-end reads. From the 5' RACE reads, TCRdb called clonotypes with MiXCR, one entry per CDR3 protein. The table has approximately 360,000 distinct CDR3 sequences, roughly half seen once. Between the trimmed V and J ends, which lost 3 bases and 11 bases, there was a span of 13 bases. The CDR3 is 13 residues long. The germline V gene has CDR1 MGHDK and CDR2 SYGVNS. Input material: blood. The chain is built from TRBV25-1 and TRBJ1-4; D unresolved. The sequence was collected from a man aged 60-69 years in good health. CDR3 amino acids: CASSDPVSFKLFF. CDR3 nucleotide sequence: TGTGCCAGCAGTGATCCTGTATCGTTCAAACTGTTTTTT.